A single sample gave rise to the 11 T cell receptor beta chains below, sequenced in a study of beta chain features in type 1 diabetes. TCRB transcripts that were expressed got sequenced, as all of the isolated RNA had been reverse transcribed. The method was immunoSEQ multiplex PCR; TCRdb's version includes in-frame clones alone and lacks a portion of them. The table lists some 140,000 clones, about 8.7% of them singletons. The material sequenced was central memory CD4+ T cells from blood. These receptors were taken from a man younger than 35 in good health.

This clone appeared a few times. The rearrangement links TRBV4-1 to TRBJ1-6; 10 bases are a match to TRBD1. The CDR3 loop spans 17 amino acids. Germline trimming cut 3 bases from V and 7 bases from J; bases unmatched to any gene: 9. Germline V gives CDR1 MGHRA, CDR2 YSYEKL. CDR3 nucleotide sequence: TGCGCCAGCAGCCAGCCATTCGGGACAGGGGTGAATTCACCCCTCCACTTT. Translated: CASSQPFGTGVNSPLHF.

The rearrangement joins TRBV27 to TRBJ1-5; perhaps TRBD1 as D (5 bases). Trimming shortened V by 6 bases and J by 4 bases, and 10 bases separated the two germline ends. The CDR3 is made up of 13 amino acids. Germline V gene lookup returns CDR1 MNHEY and CDR2 SMNVEV (reference sequence). The CDR3 DNA is TGTGCCAGCAGCCCCGGGGGGAATCAGCCCCAGCATTTT. This translates into CASSPGGNQPQHF.

V is TRBV6-1 and J is TRBJ1-2; D might be TRBD1 (6 bases). This CDR3 contains 12 residues. Trimming took 4 bases from V and 5 from J, leaving 8 bases between them. In germline, CDR1 is MNHNS, CDR2 SASEGT. The CDR3 sequence is CASSGTAYGYTF. The CDR3 region has the DNA TGTGCCAGCAGTGGGACAGCATATGGCTACACCTTC.

This rearrangement joins TRBV30 to TRBJ1-2; the D is unclear. This CDR3 is built from 13 residues. In germline, CDR1 is GTSNPN, CDR2 SVGIG (reference sequence). The V gene lost 0 bases and the J gene lost 4 bases, with 9 bases spanning the gap. CDR3 loop: CAWSVQQSYGYTF. CDR3 sequence (DNA): TGTGCCTGGAGTGTACAACAGTCCTATGGCTACACCTTC.

V and J are TRBV6-5 and TRBJ2-7; 7 positions agree with TRBD2. CDR3 size: 15 residues. Germline CDR1 and CDR2: MNHEY and SVGAGI. J was trimmed by 5 bases and V by 6 bases; bases with no gene match: 13. The DNA of the CDR3 is TGTGCCAGCAGGATAGCGCGGGGGTACTATAACGAGCAGTACTTC. This encodes CASRIARGYYNEQYF.

The chain is built from TRBV7-2 and TRBJ1-2; TRBD1 agrees at 8 bases. CDR3 length: 15 residues. Trimming cost V 5 bases and J 4 bases; bases outside gene matches: 9. Germline V gene data show CDR1 as SGHTA and CDR2 as FQGNSA. The CDR3, as DNA: TGTGCCAGCAGCCAAGGACAGGGAGGGAGCTATGGCTACACCTTC. Its translation: CASSQGQGGSYGYTF.

This clone came up a few times. This chain links TRBV19 with TRBJ1-4; D remains unclear. The germline gives CDR1 LNHDA, CDR2 SQIVND (reference sequence). V lost 7 bases, J lost 0 bases, and 12 bases lay in between. The CDR3 extends over 15 amino acids. The chain's CDR3 is CASILLLATNEKLFF. The DNA for the CDR3 is TGTGCCAGTATCCTTCTACTCGCAACTAATGAAAAACTGTTTTTT.

This clone appeared a few times. This chain uses TRBV5-1 with TRBJ1-1; no clear D gene. The V gene's germline CDR1 is SGHRS and CDR2 YFSETQ. The CDR3 is made up of 14 amino acids. V was trimmed by 0 bases and J by 5 bases, leaving 11 bases between them. In DNA form, the CDR3 reads TGCGCCAGCAGCTTGGGGTCAGGCGTTACTGAAGCTTTCTTT. Its protein is CASSLGSGVTEAFF.

The chain joins TRBV5-1 to TRBJ1-1, with D possibly matching TRBD1 (6 bases). Germline CDR1 reads SGHRS; CDR2 reads YFSETQ. Trimming left V 0 bases short and J 8 bases short, with 14 bases between. The CDR3 runs to 14 residues. The DNA of the CDR3 is TGCGCCAGCAGCTTGGGAGTGGGGGCAACCGAAGCTTTCTTT. Encoded protein: CASSLGVGATEAFF.

The rearrangement joins TRBV4-3 to TRBJ1-4; no firm D call. The CDR3 is made up of 15 amino acids. Looked up from germline, CDR1 is LGHNA and CDR2 is YSLEER. Trimming removed 0 bases at V and 7 bases at J, with 12 bases between. The CDR3 protein is CASSQDPGGGEKLFF. The CDR3 region has the DNA TGCGCCAGCAGCCAAGATCCGGGAGGTGGTGAAAAACTGTTTTTT.

V gene TRBV12-5 combines with J gene TRBJ1-2; TRBD1 might be the D (5 bases). This CDR3 spans 14 amino acids. Germline V gene data show CDR1 as LGHNT and CDR2 as FRNRAP. V dropped 4 bases and J dropped 4 bases, with 13 bases sitting between them. CDR3: CASGWGGSSYGYTF. CDR3 nucleotide sequence: TGTGCTAGTGGTTGGGGCGGTTCGAGCTATGGCTACACCTTC.